The 20 T cell receptor beta chains below all came from one sample that was sequenced in a study of CD8 T cells in Susac syndrome (dated by TCRdb to between 2017 and 2020). The protocol used for the library was the immunoSEQ multiplex PCR assay. RNA was extracted with the RNeasy kit and roughly 0.5 to 1 ug was reverse transcribed using random hexamers. TCRdb trimmed the raw reads at Q25, called clones with MiXCR and kept productive beta chains. One record per CDR3 amino acid sequence lists the most common genes and DNA. The table for this sample lists some 150,000 distinct CDR3 sequences; just under 95% of them were counted only once. The biggest ten clones account for roughly 0.14% of the sample. Specimen: CD4+ T cells from PBMCs. The receptors originated from a human donor with Susac syndrome.

This chain links TRBV24-1 with TRBJ2-7; TRBD1 matches at 7 bases. Trimming took 5 bases from V and 3 from J; bases not matched to a gene: 9. Germline V CDR1 and CDR2: KGHDR, SFDVKD. The CDR3 is made up of 15 amino acids. In DNA, the CDR3 is TGTGCCACCAGTGTCATGACAGGGATAGACTACGAGCAGTACTTC. Translation gives CATSVMTGIDYEQYF.

V is TRBV7-9 and J is TRBJ2-5; TRBD2 matches at 12 bases. With 8 bases clipped from V and 2 bases from J, the junction kept 3 bases outside the gene matches. The CDR3 is 14 amino acids. CDR1 and CDR2 (germline): SEHNR, FQNEAQ (reference sequence). The CDR3: CASQLAGGQETQYF. The CDR3 nucleotides read TGTGCCAGCCAACTAGCGGGGGGACAAGAGACCCAGTACTTC.

The chain uses TRBV14 and TRBJ2-1; 8 nucleotides line up with TRBD2. The CDR3 spans 16 residues. Germline lookup yields CDR1 SGHDN and CDR2 FVKESK. Unmatched junction bases numbered 4, after V lost 1 base and J lost 2 bases. CDR3 nucleotides: TGTGCCAGCAGCCAAGCGGGAGGGCGAGCCTACAATGAGCAGTTCTTC. It yields the protein CASSQAGGRAYNEQFF.

This chain connects TRBV12-3 or TRBV12-4 to TRBJ2-3; 13 bases fit TRBD2. The CDR3 runs to 15 residues. With V trimmed by 4 bases and J by 8 bases, 6 bases remained unmatched. CDR3 sequence (DNA): TGTGCCAGCAGTTCGACTAGCGGGAGGTTAGGTACGCAGTATTTT. Translating it yields CASSSTSGRLGTQYF.

The chain carries TRBV3-1 and TRBJ1-2; D may be TRBD1 (5 bases). CDR3 length equals 12 residues. Trimming shortened V by 5 bases and J by 6 bases, and 10 bases separated the two germline ends. From germline, CDR1 is LGHDT and CDR2 YNNKEL (reference sequence). CDR3 DNA sequence: TGTGCCAGCAGCGCACCCAGGGATGGCTACACCTTC. The encoded protein is CASSAPRDGYTF.

The V gene is TRBV29-1, the J gene TRBJ2-1; D is perhaps TRBD1 (8 bases). The CDR3 is made up of 14 amino acids. The germline V gene has CDR1 SQVTM and CDR2 ANQGSEA. Trimming pared 3 bases from V and 4 bases from J, leaving 13 bases between. CDR3 sequence reads: CSVDGQGGYNEQFF. The CDR3 DNA is TGCAGCGTTGATGGACAGGGAGGGTACAATGAGCAGTTCTTC.

J is TRBJ2-3 and V is TRBV19, with D uncertain. The germline V gene encodes CDR1 LNHDA and CDR2 SQIVND (reference sequence). This CDR3 has 12 residues. V lost 6 bases to trimming and J lost 5 bases, with 9 bases between them. The CDR3 sequence: CASRISGDTQYF. The CDR3 DNA reads as TGTGCCAGTAGAATCTCGGGAGATACGCAGTATTTT.

The chain uses TRBV20-1 and TRBJ1-2; D is perhaps TRBD1 (5 bases). The germline V gene encodes CDR1 DFQATT and CDR2 SNEGSKA (reference sequence). This CDR3 has 17 residues. V gave up 0 bases and J gave up 0 bases, with 17 bases separating them. The CDR3 spells CSARDRLRQKANYGYTF. CDR3 nucleotides: TGCAGTGCTAGAGACCGGCTCCGACAGAAAGCTAACTATGGCTACACCTTC.

The chain couples TRBV7-8 to TRBJ2-1; 10 bases are shared with TRBD2. This CDR3 has 16 amino acids. The germline CDR1 and CDR2 sequences are SGHVS and FQNEAQ. Germline trimming cut 6 bases from V and 7 bases from J; bases unmatched to any gene: 12. The CDR3 spells CASRADPSGSLNEQFF. The CDR3 DNA reads TGTGCCAGCAGAGCTGATCCTAGCGGGAGTCTTAATGAGCAGTTCTTC.

The chain has TRBV10-3 and TRBJ1-5, with a possible D match to TRBD1 (5 bases). CDR3 length: 14 amino acids. The V and J ends lost 3 bases and 2 bases respectively, with 8 bases between them. CDR1 ENHRY and CDR2 SYGVKD come from the germline V gene. This CDR3 reads CAISDGGGNQPQHF. For the CDR3, the DNA is TGTGCCATCAGTGACGGGGGAGGCAATCAGCCCCAGCATTTT.

The rearrangement joins TRBV25-1 to TRBJ2-5, with TRBD2 matching over 7 bases. Trimming took 6 bases from V and 2 from J; bases not matched to a gene: 12. Germline V gene data show CDR1 as MGHDK and CDR2 as SYGVNS. The CDR3 runs to 16 residues. The CDR3 is CASRTVVGREQETQYF. The CDR3 DNA follows: TGTGCCAGCAGGACCGTCGTGGGGAGGGAGCAAGAGACCCAGTACTTC. Full variable domain (rest looked up from reference TRBV25-1 and TRBJ2-5): EADIYQTPRYLVIGTGKKITLECSQTMGHDKMYWYQQDPGMELHLIHYSYGVNSTEKGDLSSESTVSRIRTEHFPLTLESARPSHTSQYLCASRTVVGREQETQYFGPGTRLLVL.

This chain joins TRBV10-3 and TRBJ1-1; D remains unclear. V lost 4 bases, J lost 5 bases, and 8 bases lay in between. This CDR3 comprises 12 residues. The germline V gene has CDR1 ENHRY and CDR2 SYGVKD. CDR3 DNA: TGTGCCATCAGTGGGGTTTCTACTGAAGCTTTCTTT. Translation: CAISGVSTEAFF.

V usage is TRBV3-1 and J usage is TRBJ2-1; the match to TRBD2 covers 12 bases. Germline loops: CDR1 LGHDT, CDR2 YNNKEL (reference sequence). The V segment lost 4 bases and the J segment 2 bases; nucleotides outside the gene matches: 0. The CDR3 totals 15 residues. The CDR3 DNA reads as TGTGCCAGCAGCCGACTAGCGGGAGCCTACAATGAGCAGTTCTTC. It encodes CASSRLAGAYNEQFF.

The J gene is TRBJ2-5, the V gene TRBV20-1; 7 bases fit TRBD2. Trimming cost V 7 bases and J 3 bases; bases outside gene matches: 8. CDR3 size: 13 residues. Looked up from germline, CDR1 is DFQATT and CDR2 is SNEGSKA (reference sequence). CDR3 loop: CSVKSGTEETQYF. In DNA form, the CDR3 reads TGCAGTGTCAAAAGCGGGACGGAAGAGACCCAGTACTTC.

This chain joins TRBV20-1 and TRBJ2-3, with TRBD2 matching 11 bases. CDR3 length: 17 residues. In germline, CDR1 is DFQATT, CDR2 SNEGSKA (reference sequence). The ends lost 0 bases at V and 0 bases at J; junction bases unmatched: 5. This CDR3 is CSAREPRLAGSTDTQYF. The CDR3 nucleotides are TGCAGTGCTAGAGAGCCCCGACTAGCGGGAAGCACAGATACGCAGTATTTT.

J is TRBJ2-2 and V is TRBV30, with D possibly TRBD1 on 7 matching bases. There are 16 residues in the CDR3. Germline V gene lookup returns CDR1 GTSNPN and CDR2 SVGIG (reference sequence). The V end lost 4 bases, the J end lost 7 bases, and 22 bases lay between the germline ends. CDR3: CAWKRRRGPGSGELFF. In nucleotides, the CDR3 is TGTGCCTGGAAGCGGCGGAGGGGGCCGGGGAGCGGGGAGCTGTTTTTT.

CDR3 amino acids: CASSRASGISSYNEQFF. The DNA of the CDR3 is TGTGCCAGCAGCCGGGCTAGCGGGATAAGCTCCTACAATGAGCAGTTCTTC. The chain combines TRBV7-8 with TRBJ2-1, with 9 bases identical to TRBD2. Looked up from germline, CDR1 is SGHVS and CDR2 is FQNEAQ. The CDR3 contains 17 residues. The ends lost 5 bases at V and 0 bases at J; junction bases unmatched: 8.

V usage is TRBV5-6 and J usage is TRBJ2-1; no clear D. Germline assignment: CDR1 SGHDT and CDR2 YYEEEE. This CDR3 is 13 amino acids long. Trimming left V 5 bases short and J 8 bases short, with 14 bases between. In DNA, the CDR3 is TGTGCCAGCAGTAGGCCCAATACACATGAGCAGTTCTTC. It translates to CASSRPNTHEQFF.

The V call is TRBV12-3 or TRBV12-4, the J call TRBJ1-6; tentative D call: TRBD1 (5 bases). Trimming took off 5 bases at V and 5 bases at J, with 16 bases between the two ends. The CDR3 length is 16 residues. The DNA of the CDR3 is TGTGCCAGCAGTCTAGTCGGGGGATCTGATAATTCACCCCTCCACTTT. This gives the protein CASSLVGGSDNSPLHF.

V is TRBV5-1 and J is TRBJ2-7; unclear D gene. Trimming took 4 bases from V and 5 from J, leaving 16 bases between them. This CDR3 has 14 amino acids. Per germline, CDR1 SGHRS and CDR2 YFSETQ. The CDR3 coding sequence is TGCGCCAGCAGCCCCGGGTCCTTGAAGGACGAGCAGTACTTC. Protein product: CASSPGSLKDEQYF. The full variable domain, its missing parts supplied by reference TRBV5-1 and TRBJ2-7, is KAGVTQTPRYLIKTRGQQVTLSCSPISGHRSVSWYQQTPGQGLQFLFEYFSETQRNKGNFPGRFSGRQFSNSRSEMNVSTLELGDSALYLCASSPGSLKDEQYFGPGTRLTVT.